This is a list of T cell receptor beta chains from one sample in a study of graft-versus-host responses after intestinal transplantation. Clones were sequenced by immunoSEQ multiplex PCR, and TCRdb holds only the in-frame ones, with some missing. The repertoire holds under 150,000 clones, roughly 95% seen once, with 3.3% in the top ten. Antigens of these TCRs are unknown. This specimen was unstimulated CD8+ T cells sorted from spleen or lymph node cells, taken before intestinal transplant. These TCRs come from a human donor who received an intestinal transplant. Both conserved end residues are part of each CDR3. D genes are given only for firm matches. Rows may omit the clone size; those that give it use once, few, many or a size class.

cdr3_nt: TGTGCCAGCAGCTTAAGCCCAGAGCGGGGTGGCTACGAGCAGTACTTC
cdr3_aa: CASSLSPERGGYEQYF
j_call: TRBJ2-7
clone_size: -
d_call: TRBD2
v_call: TRBV7-6

cdr3_nt: TGTGCCAGCAGCTTCTCTTCAGCTAATGAAAAACTGTTTTTT
cdr3_aa: CASSFSSANEKLFF
j_call: TRBJ1-4
clone_size: -
d_call: -
v_call: TRBV7-2

cdr3_nt: TGTGCCAGCAGCTTTATACGGACAGGGGTCTACGAGCAGTACTTC
cdr3_aa: CASSFIRTGVYEQYF
j_call: TRBJ2-7
clone_size: -
d_call: TRBD1
v_call: TRBV5-8

cdr3_nt: TGTGCTTGTCAGGGGCCTAGCTCCTACGAGCAGTACTTC
cdr3_aa: CACQGPSSYEQYF
j_call: TRBJ2-7
clone_size: -
d_call: -
v_call: TRBV30

cdr3_nt: TGTGCCATCAGTGAGTCAGGTGGGGACACTGAAGCTTTCTTT
cdr3_aa: CAISESGGDTEAFF
j_call: TRBJ1-1
clone_size: -
d_call: -
v_call: TRBV10-3

cdr3_nt: TGTGCCAGCAGCCTTCCGGGGCTGGGGGACACTGAAGCTTTCTTT
cdr3_aa: CASSLPGLGDTEAFF
j_call: TRBJ1-1
clone_size: -
d_call: -
v_call: TRBV28

cdr3_nt: TGTGCCAGCAGCTCCTACGGACTAGCGGGACTAGAGACCCAGTACTTC
cdr3_aa: CASSSYGLAGLETQYF
j_call: TRBJ2-5
clone_size: -
d_call: TRBD2
v_call: TRBV13

cdr3_nt: TGTGCCAGCAGTGCGCCGGGACTAGCGGGAAAGGGCGAGCAGTACTTC
cdr3_aa: CASSAPGLAGKGEQYF
j_call: TRBJ2-7
clone_size: -
d_call: TRBD2
v_call: TRBV5-4

cdr3_nt: TGTGCCAGCGGACTTTACCGGAGCTCCTACAATGAGCAGTTCTTC
cdr3_aa: CASGLYRSSYNEQFF
j_call: TRBJ2-1
clone_size: -
d_call: -
v_call: TRBV28

cdr3_nt: TGCGCCAGCAGCCAGGATCTAGCGGGACGCACAGATACGCAGTATTTT
cdr3_aa: CASSQDLAGRTDTQYF
j_call: TRBJ2-3
clone_size: -
d_call: TRBD2
v_call: TRBV4-1

cdr3_nt: TGTGCCACCAGCAGAGAGGGCAAGCACGGCTACACCTTC
cdr3_aa: CATSREGKHGYTF
j_call: TRBJ1-2
clone_size: -
d_call: -
v_call: TRBV15

cdr3_nt: TGTGCCAGCAGGATAGGAGGGACAGGGGGCTCGAACACTGAAGCTTTCTTT
cdr3_aa: CASRIGGTGGSNTEAFF
j_call: TRBJ1-1
clone_size: -
d_call: TRBD1
v_call: TRBV7-9

cdr3_nt: TGTGCCAGCATATCAACGACAGACCCTTTACCTGGGGTGGGGACCCAGTACTTC
cdr3_aa: CASISTTDPLPGVGTQYF
j_call: TRBJ2-5
clone_size: -
d_call: -
v_call: TRBV28

cdr3_nt: TGTGCCAGCAGCTTACTAGCCGCCTACAATGAGCAGTTCTTC
cdr3_aa: CASSLLAAYNEQFF
j_call: TRBJ2-1
clone_size: -
d_call: -
v_call: TRBV7-2

cdr3_nt: TGTGCCAGCAGCCTAAACTCTGGGGCCAACGTCCTGACTTTC
cdr3_aa: CASSLNSGANVLTF
j_call: TRBJ2-6
clone_size: once
d_call: -
v_call: TRBV28

cdr3_nt: TGTGCCAGCAGTTACTCGAAGAACTATGGCTACACCTTC
cdr3_aa: CASSYSKNYGYTF
j_call: TRBJ1-2
clone_size: -
d_call: -
v_call: TRBV6-5

cdr3_nt: TGTGCCACTCCCCCCATTGCAGGACTAGCGGGTACCGGGGAGCTGTTTTTT
cdr3_aa: CATPPIAGLAGTGELFF
j_call: TRBJ2-2
clone_size: -
d_call: TRBD2
v_call: TRBV19

cdr3_nt: TGTGCCAGCAGCTTAGGGCTAGAAGAGACCCAGTACTTC
cdr3_aa: CASSLGLEETQYF
j_call: TRBJ2-5
clone_size: -
d_call: -
v_call: TRBV7-8

cdr3_nt: TGCGCCAGCAGCTTGGCGAGGGACGGTGGCTACGAGCAGTACTTC
cdr3_aa: CASSLARDGGYEQYF
j_call: TRBJ2-7
clone_size: -
d_call: -
v_call: TRBV5-1

cdr3_nt: TGTGCCAGCAGTCCGGGGCCGCTCTACGAGCAGTACTTC
cdr3_aa: CASSPGPLYEQYF
j_call: TRBJ2-7
clone_size: -
d_call: -
v_call: TRBV9

cdr3_nt: TGCGCCAGCAGCCAAGAAGTATGGCAGGGAGGTTCGTACAATGAGCAGTTCTTC
cdr3_aa: CASSQEVWQGGSYNEQFF
j_call: TRBJ2-1
clone_size: -
d_call: -
v_call: TRBV4-3

cdr3_nt: TGTGCCAGCAGTAGTGATTGGTCCTACGAGCAGTACTTC
cdr3_aa: CASSSDWSYEQYF
j_call: TRBJ2-7
clone_size: -
d_call: -
v_call: TRBV7-9